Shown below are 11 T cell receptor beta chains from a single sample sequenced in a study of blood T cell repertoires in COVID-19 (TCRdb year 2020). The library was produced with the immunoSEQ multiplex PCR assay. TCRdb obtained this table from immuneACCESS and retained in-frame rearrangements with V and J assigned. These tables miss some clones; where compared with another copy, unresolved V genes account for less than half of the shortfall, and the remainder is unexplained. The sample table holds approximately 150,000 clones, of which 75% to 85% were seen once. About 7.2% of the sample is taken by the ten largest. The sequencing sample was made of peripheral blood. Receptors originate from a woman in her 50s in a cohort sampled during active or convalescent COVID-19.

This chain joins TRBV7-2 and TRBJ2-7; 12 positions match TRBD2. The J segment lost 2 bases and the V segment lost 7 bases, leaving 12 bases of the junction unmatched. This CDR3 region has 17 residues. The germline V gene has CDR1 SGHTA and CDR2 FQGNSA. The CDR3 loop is CASIQAVASGGAYEQYF. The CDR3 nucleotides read TGTGCCAGCATTCAAGCGGTGGCTAGCGGGGGGGCCTACGAGCAGTACTTC.

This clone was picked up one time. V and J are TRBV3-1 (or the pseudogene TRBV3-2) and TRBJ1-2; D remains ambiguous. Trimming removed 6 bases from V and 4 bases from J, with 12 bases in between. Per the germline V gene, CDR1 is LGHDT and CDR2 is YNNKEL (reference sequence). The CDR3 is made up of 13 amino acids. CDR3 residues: CASSQEGLYGYTF. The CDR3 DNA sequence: TGTGCCAGCAGTCAGGAGGGTCTCTATGGCTACACCTTC.

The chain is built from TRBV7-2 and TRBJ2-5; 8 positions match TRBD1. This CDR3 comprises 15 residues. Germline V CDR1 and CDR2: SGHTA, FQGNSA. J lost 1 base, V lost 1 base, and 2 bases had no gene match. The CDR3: CASSLVTGGQETQYF. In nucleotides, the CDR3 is TGTGCCAGCAGCTTAGTTACAGGGGGCCAAGAGACCCAGTACTTC.

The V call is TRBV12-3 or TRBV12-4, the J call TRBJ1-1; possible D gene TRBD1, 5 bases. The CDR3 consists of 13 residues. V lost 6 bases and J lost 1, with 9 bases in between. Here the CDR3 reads CASSVDRNTEAFF. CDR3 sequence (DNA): TGTGCCAGCAGCGTAGACAGGAACACTGAAGCTTTCTTT.

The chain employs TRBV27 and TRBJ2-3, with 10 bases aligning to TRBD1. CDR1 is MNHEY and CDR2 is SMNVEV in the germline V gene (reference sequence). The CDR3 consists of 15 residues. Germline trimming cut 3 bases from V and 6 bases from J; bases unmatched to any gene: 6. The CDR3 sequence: CASSFRRQGADTQYF. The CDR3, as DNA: TGTGCCAGCAGTTTCAGACGACAGGGGGCTGATACGCAGTATTTT.

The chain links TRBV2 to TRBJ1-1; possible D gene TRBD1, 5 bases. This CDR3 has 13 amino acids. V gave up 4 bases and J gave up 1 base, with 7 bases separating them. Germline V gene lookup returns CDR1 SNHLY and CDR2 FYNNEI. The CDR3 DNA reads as TGTGCCAGCAGTGCAGGGCCGAACACTGAAGCTTTCTTT. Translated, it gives CASSAGPNTEAFF.

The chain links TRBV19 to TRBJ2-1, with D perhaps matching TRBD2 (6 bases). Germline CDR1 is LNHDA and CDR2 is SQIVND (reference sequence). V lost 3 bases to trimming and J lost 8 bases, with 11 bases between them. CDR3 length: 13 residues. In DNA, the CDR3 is TGTGCCAGTAGTATTGGCGGGGAGGATGAGCAGTTCTTC. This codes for CASSIGGEDEQFF. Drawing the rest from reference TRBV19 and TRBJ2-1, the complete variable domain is DGGITQSPKYLFRKEGQNVTLSCEQNLNHDAMYWYRQDPGQGLRLIYYSQIVNDFQKGDIAEGYSVSREKKESFPLTVTSAQKNPTAFYLCASSIGGEDEQFFGPGTRLTVL.

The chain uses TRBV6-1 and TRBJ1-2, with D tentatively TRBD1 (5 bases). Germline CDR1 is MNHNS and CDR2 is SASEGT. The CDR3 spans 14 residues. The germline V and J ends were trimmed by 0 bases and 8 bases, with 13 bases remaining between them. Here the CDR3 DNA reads TGTGCCAGCAGTGAAGCCCCCAGGGTTAAGGGCTACACCTTC. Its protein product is CASSEAPRVKGYTF.

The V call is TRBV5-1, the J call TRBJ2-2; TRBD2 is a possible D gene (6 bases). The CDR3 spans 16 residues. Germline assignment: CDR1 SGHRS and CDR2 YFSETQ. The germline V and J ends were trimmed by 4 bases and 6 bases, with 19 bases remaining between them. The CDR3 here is CASSLVGGSVAGELFF. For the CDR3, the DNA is TGCGCCAGCAGCCTGGTGGGGGGATCGGTCGCCGGGGAGCTGTTTTTT.

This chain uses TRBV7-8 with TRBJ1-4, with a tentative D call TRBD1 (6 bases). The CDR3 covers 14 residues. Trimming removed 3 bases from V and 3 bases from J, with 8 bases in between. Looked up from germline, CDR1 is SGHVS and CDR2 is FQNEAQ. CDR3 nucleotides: TGTGCCAGCAGCTTTTGGGGGCCTAATGAAAAACTGTTTTTT. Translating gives CASSFWGPNEKLFF.

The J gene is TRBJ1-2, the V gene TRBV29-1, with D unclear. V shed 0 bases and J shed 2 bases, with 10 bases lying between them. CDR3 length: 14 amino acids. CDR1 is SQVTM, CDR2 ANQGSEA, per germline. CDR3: CSVEEVSANYGYTF. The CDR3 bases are TGCAGCGTTGAAGAAGTCAGCGCCAACTATGGCTACACCTTC.